This T cell receptor beta chain was captured by sequencing in a study of cytomegalovirus exposure and HLA in healthy donors. Whole-study results and caveats: TCR beta V segments were, for the most part, productive about 87% or about 30% of the time in an earlier analysis.

The PCR had 60 Vbeta and 13 Jbeta primers. Assay used: immunoSEQ multiplex PCR; TCRdb lists only in-frame clones, some missing. This table has under 200,000 clones, 65% to 85% appearing once. Remarks on this clone: Its antigen is not known.

The CDR3 is 12 amino acids. V lost 6 bases, J lost 7 bases, and 12 bases lay in between. Germline V gene sequence: CDR1 MNHEY, CDR2 SVGAGI. This chain links TRBV6-5 with TRBJ2-5; tentative D call: TRBD1 (5 bases). The sample taken for sequencing was PBMCs. This receptor was taken from a woman in her fifties or sixties in good health and CMV-seropositive. The CDR3 nucleotides read TGTGCCAGCAGAGGGCCAAGGGGGACCCAGTACTTC. This gives the protein CASRGPRGTQYF.